These 25 T cell receptor beta chains came from one sample sequenced in a study of CD8 T cells in Susac syndrome. cDNA came from roughly 0.5 to 1 ug RNA primed by random hexamers. In TCRdb, the immunoSEQ multiplex PCR reads were re-called with MiXCR into one record per CDR3 protein. Seen here are around 160,000 distinct CDR3 sequences, about 95% observed once, and the top ten hold over 0.12%. The sequenced sample consisted of CD4+ T cells from PBMCs. The origin of the receptors is a human donor in good health.

V usage is TRBV2 and J usage is TRBJ1-5; D is perhaps TRBD1 (6 bases). Trimming pared 4 bases from V and 3 bases from J, leaving 10 bases between. The germline V gene has CDR1 SNHLY and CDR2 FYNNEI. CDR3 length: 14 amino acids. The CDR3 here is CASSGNRDNQPQHF. The CDR3 bases are TGTGCCAGCAGTGGGAACAGGGACAATCAGCCCCAGCATTTT.

The chain links TRBV30 to TRBJ1-5; the D is unclear. Germline V gene sequence: CDR1 GTSNPN, CDR2 SVGIG (reference sequence). The CDR3 totals 13 residues. Trimming removed 2 bases at V and 1 base at J, with 6 bases between. CDR3 residues: CAWSPASNQPQHF. The CDR3 DNA reads TGTGCCTGGAGTCCGGCCAGCAATCAGCCCCAGCATTTT.

The DNA for the CDR3 is TGTGCCAGCAGCTTAACTTCCGGGACAGGGAACAATGAGCAGTTCTTC. Translation gives CASSLTSGTGNNEQFF. The gene calls are TRBV11-2 and TRBJ2-1; 9 bases agree with TRBD1. V lost 2 bases, J lost 5 bases, and 7 bases stayed unmatched. Germline V lookup: CDR1 SGHAT, CDR2 FQNNGV. This CDR3 comprises 16 residues. The whole variable domain, filled in from reference TRBV11-2 and TRBJ2-1, reads EAGVAQSPRYKIIEKRQSVAFWCNPISGHATLYWYQQILGQGPKLLIQFQNNGVVDDSQLPKDRFSAERLKGVDSTLKIQPAKLEDSAVYLCASSLTSGTGNNEQFFGPGTRLTVL.

The CDR3 nucleotides are TGCGCCAGCAGCCAAAGTACATGGGGTAGGGGCTACGAGCAGTACTTC. This translates into CASSQSTWGRGYEQYF. This chain connects TRBV4-3 to TRBJ2-7; maybe TRBD1 (5 bases). There are 16 residues in the CDR3. CDR1 and CDR2 (germline): LGHNA, YSLEER. Trimming left V 2 bases short and J 3 bases short, with 17 bases between.

The rearrangement links TRBV29-1 to TRBJ2-1; possible D gene TRBD2, 5 bases. With 2 bases removed from V and 7 bases from J, the gap between germline ends came to 15 bases. This CDR3 spans 14 amino acids. From germline, CDR1 is SQVTM and CDR2 ANQGSEA. This CDR3 reads CSVESGSYGNEQFF. CDR3 coding DNA: TGCAGCGTTGAATCGGGAAGTTACGGGAATGAGCAGTTCTTC.

The genes are TRBV20-1 and TRBJ2-7; a weak D match, TRBD1 (6 bases). Trimming pared 5 bases from V and 6 bases from J, leaving 14 bases between. The CDR3 length is 12 residues. Per the germline V gene, CDR1 is DFQATT and CDR2 is SNEGSKA (reference sequence). DNA of the CDR3: TGCAGTGCTTACAGGGCCCAAGGCGAGCAGTACTTC. Its protein product is CSAYRAQGEQYF.

The CDR3 DNA is TGTGCCAGCAGTGGGGGGGGAACCGCAGGGACCCAGTACTTC. It specifies CASSGGGTAGTQYF. The genes are TRBV2 and TRBJ2-5; 7 bases map to TRBD2. The J segment lost 7 bases and the V segment lost 4 bases, leaving 9 bases of the junction unmatched. The CDR3 has 14 amino acids. The germline gives CDR1 SNHLY, CDR2 FYNNEI.

This chain uses TRBV7-3 with TRBJ1-1; 10 bases agree with TRBD1. Germline-derived CDR1 and CDR2 are SGHTA and FQGTGA. The CDR3 consists of 13 residues. Germline trimming cut 5 bases from V and 8 bases from J; bases unmatched to any gene: 5. The CDR3 loop reads CASSTGQGEEAFF. CDR3 in DNA: TGTGCCAGCAGCACCGGACAGGGGGAAGAAGCTTTCTTT.

The V call is TRBV29-1, the J call TRBJ2-3; TRBD2 matches 12 bases. The V segment lost 3 bases and the J segment 3 bases; nucleotides outside the gene matches: 4. Per the germline V gene, CDR1 is SQVTM and CDR2 is ANQGSEA. This CDR3 is built from 15 residues. CDR3 nucleotide sequence: TGCAGCGTTGACCCGACTAGCGGGGGTACAGATACGCAGTATTTT. Translation: CSVDPTSGGTDTQYF.

The gene calls are TRBV11-1 and TRBJ2-1; D remains unclear. The germline gives CDR1 SGHAT, CDR2 FQDESV (reference sequence). The CDR3 loop spans 16 amino acids. V was cut by 3 bases and J by 0 bases, with 12 bases left in between. CDR3 amino acids: CASSLISSYSYNEQFF. In DNA form, the CDR3 reads TGTGCCAGCAGCTTGATTTCTTCCTACTCCTACAATGAGCAGTTCTTC. Using reference TRBV11-1 and TRBJ2-1 for the parts outside the CDR3, the full variable domain is EAEVAQSPRYKITEKSQAVAFWCDPISGHATLYWYRQILGQGPELLVQFQDESVVDDSQLPKDRFSAERLKGVDSTLKIQPAELGDSAMYLCASSLISSYSYNEQFFGPGTRLTVL.

V usage is TRBV12-3 or TRBV12-4 and J usage is TRBJ2-2; a weak D match, TRBD2 (6 bases). The CDR3 is 14 residues long. V was cut by 4 bases and J by 6 bases, with 12 bases left in between. CDR3 residues: CASSWGLNPGELFF. Here the CDR3 DNA reads TGTGCCAGCAGTTGGGGACTTAATCCCGGGGAGCTGTTTTTT.

The genes are TRBV15 and TRBJ1-4; D call uncertain. The CDR3 is 13 amino acids. Germline V lookup: CDR1 LNHNV, CDR2 YYDKDF (reference sequence). V gave up 5 bases and J gave up 4 bases, with 8 bases separating them. The CDR3 protein is CATSRNFNEKLFF. The CDR3 DNA reads as TGTGCCACCAGCCGGAATTTTAATGAAAAACTGTTTTTT.

The chain is built from TRBV23-1 and TRBJ2-4; TRBD1 aligns across 10 bases. TRBV23-1 is filed as an ORF, its function uncertain. The CDR3 runs to 17 residues. Trimming removed 11 bases from V and 0 bases from J; junction bases left unmatched: 13. CDR3 in DNA: TGCGCCGGGCCTGGGGACAGGGGTTCACTAGCCAAAAACATTCAGTACTTC. This gives the protein CAGPGDRGSLAKNIQYF.

This clonotype was observed once. The genes are TRBV7-9 and TRBJ2-7; D is undetermined. Trimming cost V 4 bases and J 4 bases, with 11 bases left between them. Germline V gene lookup returns CDR1 SEHNR and CDR2 FQNEAQ (reference sequence). The CDR3 covers 13 residues. CDR3 region: CASSSANIYEQYF. DNA for the CDR3: TGTGCCAGCAGCTCTGCTAACATATACGAGCAGTACTTC.

This chain links TRBV9 with TRBJ1-2; TRBD1 is a possible D gene (6 bases). The CDR3 totals 15 residues. Germline assignment: CDR1 SGDLS and CDR2 YYNGEE. The V and J ends lost 4 bases and 3 bases respectively, with 16 bases between them. The CDR3 loop is CASSRGAGVDYGYTF. CDR3 DNA sequence: TGTGCCAGCAGCCGCGGGGCAGGGGTCGACTATGGCTACACCTTC.

The V call is TRBV29-1, the J call TRBJ1-5; D remains ambiguous. V was clipped by 3 bases and J by 1 base, with 7 bases between them. Germline lookup yields CDR1 SQVTM and CDR2 ANQGSEA. This CDR3 contains 13 residues. The CDR3 bases are TGCAGCGTTGATTTGGGGAGCAATCAGCCCCAGCATTTT. As protein: CSVDLGSNQPQHF.

The chain uses TRBV7-6 and TRBJ2-7, with 8 bases identical to TRBD2. Germline V gene data show CDR1 as SGHVS and CDR2 as FNYEAQ. This CDR3 has 16 amino acids. Losses at the gene ends were 2 bases for V and 2 bases for J; bases not matched to a gene: 8. DNA for the CDR3: TGTGCCAGCAGCTTATCAACCGGGACTAGGGCCTACGAGCAGTACTTC. Amino acids: CASSLSTGTRAYEQYF.

The chain recombines TRBV7-2 with TRBJ2-5; the D gene is possibly TRBD1 (6 bases). Trimming took off 4 bases at V and 2 bases at J, with 14 bases between the two ends. Germline CDR1 and CDR2: SGHTA and FQGNSA. The CDR3 is made up of 15 amino acids. CDR3 DNA sequence: TGTGCCAGCAGCTCCGGACAGTCCAGTCAAGAGACCCAGTACTTC. Translation: CASSSGQSSQETQYF. The variable domain in full, with the rest retrieved from reference TRBV7-2 and TRBJ2-5, is GAGVSQSPSNKVTEKGKDVELRCDPISGHTALYWYRQSLGQGLEFLIYFQGNSAPDKSGLPSDRFSAERTGGSVSTLTIQRTQQEDSAVYLCASSSGQSSQETQYFGPGTRLLVL.

The count of this clonotype is one. This chain connects TRBV30 to TRBJ1-5; a weak D match, TRBD1 (5 bases). The CDR3 has 13 residues. CDR1 and CDR2 from the germline V gene are GTSNPN and SVGIG (reference sequence). V was shortened by 0 bases and J by 6 bases, with 9 bases between the two germline ends. CDR3 protein: CAWSVRGSQPQHF. DNA for the CDR3: TGTGCCTGGAGTGTACGGGGGAGTCAGCCCCAGCATTTT.

V and J are TRBV5-1 and TRBJ1-1, with D possibly TRBD1 on 5 matching bases. Germline values: CDR1 SGHRS, CDR2 YFSETQ. CDR3 length: 14 residues. Between the trimmed V and J ends, which lost 2 bases and 1 base, there was a span of 9 bases. CDR3 coding DNA: TGCGCCAGCAGCTTTGACAGCAAGAACACTGAAGCTTTCTTT. It encodes CASSFDSKNTEAFF.

The V gene is TRBV30, the J gene TRBJ2-1, with 9 bases that match TRBD2. This CDR3 comprises 15 residues. CDR1 and CDR2 (germline): GTSNPN, SVGIG (reference sequence). V lost 7 bases and J lost 2; bases outside the gene matches: 9. The CDR3 coding sequence is TGTGCCTCGGATGCGGGGGGGTCTCCCTACAATGAGCAGTTCTTC. Its protein product is CASDAGGSPYNEQFF.

The chain joins TRBV30 to TRBJ2-1; tentatively, D is TRBD1 or TRBD2 (5 bases each). The V and J ends lost 0 bases and 8 bases respectively, with 11 bases between them. Germline V gene sequence: CDR1 GTSNPN, CDR2 SVGIG (reference sequence). The CDR3 sequence is 13 residues long. In nucleotides, the CDR3 is TGTGCCTGGAGTGTAGTAGGGACCCATGAGCAGTTCTTC. It is translated as CAWSVVGTHEQFF.

This clonotype was recorded once. The chain is built from TRBV29-1 and TRBJ2-5; tentative D call: TRBD2 (6 bases). The CDR3 has 13 residues. V lost 2 bases, J lost 10 bases, and 17 bases lay in between. The germline CDR1 and CDR2 sequences are SQVTM and ANQGSEA. In DNA form, the CDR3 reads TGCAGCGTTGAACTAGCGTTAAATGGGGTCCAGTACTTC. This codes for CSVELALNGVQYF.

This chain uses TRBV4-2 with TRBJ1-2, with D perhaps matching TRBD1 (6 bases). V was pared by 3 bases and J by 7 bases, with 12 bases between. In germline, CDR1 is LGHNA, CDR2 YNFKEQ. The CDR3 runs to 13 residues. The CDR3 is CASSQGGAGGYTF. CDR3 nucleotides: TGTGCCAGCAGCCAGGGGGGCGCGGGTGGCTACACCTTC.

This rearrangement joins TRBV5-4 to TRBJ2-1, with TRBD2 matching over 7 bases. This CDR3 spans 16 amino acids. The J segment lost 6 bases and the V segment lost 3 bases, leaving 12 bases of the junction unmatched. Germline V gene sequence: CDR1 SGHNT, CDR2 YYREEE (reference sequence). The CDR3 DNA follows: TGTGCCAGCAGCTCCCTCTCAGCGGGGCATGTCAATGAGCAGTTCTTC. Translated: CASSSLSAGHVNEQFF.